The 26 T cell receptor beta chains given below trace back to one sample, sequenced in a study of beta chain features in type 1 diabetes. General observations from the study: Within each of all four CD4+ subsets, Type 1 diabetes patients had TCRB CDR3s that were moderately but significantly shorter.

No antigens are known for them. Every bit of the isolated RNA underwent reverse transcription, so sequencing read expressed TCRB transcripts. Method: immunoSEQ multiplex PCR; TCRdb's copy keeps in-frame clones and lacks some. Of 150,000 to 200,000 clones in the sample, roughly 8% are singletons; the top ten hold approximately 0.93%. The sample comprised central memory CD4+ T cells from blood. The receptors originated from a woman between 40 and 55 years old with type 1 diabetes.

The CDR3 sequence: CASSTEQGAGSPLHF. Written as DNA, the CDR3 is TGTGCCAGCAGCACAGAACAGGGGGCCGGATCACCCCTCCACTTT. This chain links TRBV9 with TRBJ1-6; 9 bases line up with TRBD1. The ends lost 4 bases at V and 10 bases at J; junction bases unmatched: 9. The CDR3 consists of 15 residues. CDR1 and CDR2 from the germline V gene are SGDLS and YYNGEE.

On this clone: A far larger clone is one nucleotide away, so this likely arose from a read error. The V and J genes are TRBV9 and TRBJ1-1; D perhaps matches TRBD1 (6 bases). The germline gives CDR1 SGDLS, CDR2 YYNGEE. The V end was cut by 3 bases, the J end by 1 base, with 7 bases between. This CDR3 spans 13 amino acids. Here the CDR3 reads CASSETGNTEAFF. The DNA for the CDR3 is TGTGCCAGCAGCGAGACAGGGAACACTGAAGCTTTCTTT.

Only a few counts were recorded for this clone. The CDR3 here is CASSPQFDQPQHF. CDR3 in DNA: TGTGCCAGCAGCCCTCAGTTCGATCAGCCCCAGCATTTT. The chain has TRBV5-5 and TRBJ1-5; D remains ambiguous. The CDR3 consists of 13 residues. Germline CDR1 is SGHKS and CDR2 is YYEKEE (reference sequence). With 4 bases removed from V and 5 bases from J, the gap between germline ends came to 10 bases.

J is TRBJ2-1 and V is TRBV18; a possible D gene is TRBD1 (5 bases). The CDR3 runs to 15 residues. The germline CDR1 and CDR2 sequences are KGHSH and LQKENI. V lost 3 bases and J 1 base, leaving 10 bases between the germline ends. The CDR3 DNA reads as TGTGCCAGCTCACCTCCCTCAGGGTCCTACAATGAGCAGTTCTTC. Translating it yields CASSPPSGSYNEQFF. Full variable domain (outside the CDR3, taken from reference TRBV18 and TRBJ2-1): NAGVMQNPRHLVRRRGQEARLRCSPMKGHSHVYWYRQLPEEGLKFMVYLQKENIIDESGMPKERFSAEFPKEGPSILRIQQVVRGDSAAYFCASSPPSGSYNEQFFGPGTRLTVL.

The CDR3 DNA follows: TGCAGTGCTATAGGCCCAGCGGGGCAGTACTTC. Its protein product is CSAIGPAGQYF. The chain joins TRBV20-1 to TRBJ2-7, with D tentatively TRBD2 (6 bases). The V end lost 4 bases, the J end lost 9 bases, and 13 bases lay between the germline ends. Germline assignment: CDR1 DFQATT and CDR2 SNEGSKA (reference sequence). This CDR3 region has 11 residues.

V and J are TRBV7-8 and TRBJ2-5; D gene unclear. This CDR3 region has 12 residues. Per germline, CDR1 SGHVS and CDR2 FQNEAQ. Trimming pared 1 base from V and 5 bases from J, leaving 5 bases between. CDR3 amino acids: CASSLGQETQYF. CDR3 nucleotide sequence: TGTGCCAGCAGCTTAGGTCAGGAGACCCAGTACTTC.

The chain recombines TRBV7-2 with TRBJ1-5; no definite D call. Trimming removed 4 bases at V and 2 bases at J, with 15 bases between. This CDR3 contains 16 residues. Germline-derived CDR1 and CDR2 are SGHTA and FQGNSA. The CDR3 region has the DNA TGTGCCAGCAGCTCTTCCCGAGGCGAAGGCAATCAGCCCCAGCATTTT. Translation gives CASSSSRGEGNQPQHF.

To note about this clone: Different DNA sequences within this sample yield the same CDR3. The chain joins TRBV2 to TRBJ1-1; 7 bases are shared with TRBD1. Germline V gene data show CDR1 as SNHLY and CDR2 as FYNNEI. Trimming took 6 bases from V and 1 from J; bases not matched to a gene: 2. The CDR3 is made up of 13 amino acids. CDR3 coding DNA: TGTGCCAGCAGCCGACAGGGGAACACTGAAGCTTTCTTT. Translation: CASSRQGNTEAFF.

This clone was detected a few times. The V call is TRBV28, the J call TRBJ1-2; 7 bases map to TRBD1. The V gene end was trimmed by 5 bases and the J gene end by 13 bases; junction bases not matched to a gene: 10. CDR1 and CDR2 from the germline V gene are MDHEN and SYDVKM. The CDR3 spans 12 residues. The CDR3 nucleotides read TGTGCCAGCAGTCCGATGACAGGGCTTGCCACCTTC. This sequence encodes CASSPMTGLATF.

This clone has more than one count but fewer than ten. DNA of the CDR3: TGCGCCAGCAGCTTGGAAGCCAACACTGAAGCTTTCTTT. Amino acids: CASSLEANTEAFF. The chain couples TRBV5-1 to TRBJ1-1; no reliable D call. The CDR3 sequence is 13 residues long. V was clipped by 0 bases and J by 2 bases, with 5 bases between them. Germline V gene sequence: CDR1 SGHRS, CDR2 YFSETQ.

The chain joins TRBV5-6 to TRBJ2-3; a possible D gene is TRBD2 (6 bases). Germline V CDR1 and CDR2: SGHDT, YYEEEE. V lost 4 bases and J lost 6, with 12 bases in between. The length of the CDR3 is 13 residues. CDR3: CASSARGTDTQYF. The CDR3, as DNA: TGTGCCAGCAGCGCCCGGGGGACCGATACGCAGTATTTT. The complete variable domain, with remaining parts taken from reference TRBV5-6 and TRBJ2-3, reads DAGVTQSPTHLIKTRGQQVTLRCSPKSGHDTVSWYQQALGQGPQFIFQYYEEEERQRGNFPDRFSGHQFPNYSSELNVNALLLGDSALYLCASSARGTDTQYFGPGTRLTVL.

This clone occurred many times. The chain carries TRBV5-4 and TRBJ1-1; a weak D match, TRBD1 (5 bases). The CDR3 runs to 14 residues. V was trimmed by 1 base and J by 1 base, leaving 8 bases between them. Germline CDR1 is SGHNT and CDR2 is YYREEE (reference sequence). The CDR3, as DNA: TGTGCCAGCAGCTTGAGCCAGGGGAACACTGAAGCTTTCTTT. Encoded protein: CASSLSQGNTEAFF.

The V gene is TRBV7-9, the J gene TRBJ2-1; 9 bases align to TRBD1. Germline V gene sequence: CDR1 SEHNR, CDR2 FQNEAQ (reference sequence). Trimming took 0 bases from V and 15 from J; bases not matched to a gene: 12. The CDR3 runs to 15 residues. The CDR3 loop reads CASSLAAPGQGIWFF. DNA of the CDR3: TGTGCCAGCAGCTTAGCAGCCCCCGGACAGGGGATATGGTTCTTC.

The rearrangement links TRBV28 to TRBJ1-4, with D tentatively TRBD1 (6 bases). Germline V gene lookup returns CDR1 MDHEN and CDR2 SYDVKM. This CDR3 comprises 14 residues. The V and J ends lost 6 bases and 0 bases respectively, with 8 bases between them. The CDR3 sequence is CASRGAATNEKLFF. The CDR3 region has the DNA TGTGCCAGCAGGGGGGCAGCAACTAATGAAAAACTGTTTTTT.

The chain employs TRBV19 and TRBJ1-5; maybe TRBD1 (5 bases). Trimming took off 7 bases at V and 0 bases at J, with 13 bases between the two ends. CDR3 length: 15 amino acids. Germline V gene data show CDR1 as LNHDA and CDR2 as SQIVND (reference sequence). CDR3 sequence (DNA): TGTGCCAGTATCCAGGAGGGGAATAGCAATCAGCCCCAGCATTTT. Protein product: CASIQEGNSNQPQHF. The full variable domain, rest sourced from reference TRBV19 and TRBJ1-5, is DGGITQSPKYLFRKEGQNVTLSCEQNLNHDAMYWYRQDPGQGLRLIYYSQIVNDFQKGDIAEGYSVSREKKESFPLTVTSAQKNPTAFYLCASIQEGNSNQPQHFGDGTRLSIL.

This clone was seen more than once but under ten times. The V gene is TRBV5-1, the J gene TRBJ2-1, with 10 bases fitting TRBD1. Germline V lookup: CDR1 SGHRS, CDR2 YFSETQ. This CDR3 is built from 16 residues. The J segment lost 10 bases and the V segment lost 2 bases, leaving 12 bases of the junction unmatched. The CDR3 sequence: CASSFGPGQGPVEQFF. The CDR3, as DNA: TGCGCCAGCAGCTTTGGCCCGGGACAGGGGCCGGTAGAGCAGTTCTTC.

J is TRBJ2-1 and V is TRBV7-3; TRBD1 might be the D (5 bases). The germline V gene has CDR1 SGHTA and CDR2 FQGTGA. V shed 4 bases and J shed 1 base, with 11 bases lying between them. The CDR3 has 15 residues. The CDR3 protein is CASSSQAGSYNEQFF. As DNA, the CDR3 is TGTGCCAGCAGCTCTCAGGCAGGGTCCTACAATGAGCAGTTCTTC.

The chain has TRBV28 and TRBJ1-4, with no clear D. Trimming took 5 bases from V and 6 from J, leaving 13 bases between them. The CDR3 has 14 amino acids. CDR1 is MDHEN and CDR2 is SYDVKM in the germline V gene. The CDR3 reads CASSPTEVDEKLFF. CDR3 bases: TGTGCCAGCAGTCCTACAGAAGTGGATGAAAAACTGTTTTTT. The whole variable domain, filled in from reference TRBV28 and TRBJ1-4, reads DVKVTQSSRYLVKRTGEKVFLECVQDMDHENMFWYRQDPGLGLRLIYFSYDVKMKEKGDIPEGYSVSREKKERFSLILESASTNQTSMYLCASSPTEVDEKLFFGSGTQLSVL.

This clone has only a few counts. The J gene is TRBJ1-1, the V gene TRBV30; D is unresolved. V lost 2 bases to trimming and J lost 1 base, with 8 bases between them. The CDR3 extends over 13 amino acids. Germline lookup yields CDR1 GTSNPN and CDR2 SVGIG (reference sequence). The CDR3 spells CAWSRQANTEAFF. CDR3 in DNA: TGTGCCTGGAGTCGCCAGGCGAACACTGAAGCTTTCTTT.

The genes are TRBV7-2 and TRBJ2-1; D is possibly TRBD2 (6 bases). Trimming took 1 base from V and 10 from J, leaving 11 bases between them. CDR3 size: 13 residues. CDR1 and CDR2 from the germline V gene are SGHTA and FQGNSA. For the CDR3, the DNA is TGTGCCAGCAGCTTAGTACTGCGGGACGAGCAGTTCTTC. This translates into CASSLVLRDEQFF.

This clone has more than one count but fewer than ten. V gene TRBV5-1 combines with J gene TRBJ2-5; 9 nucleotides match TRBD2. CDR1 SGHRS and CDR2 YFSETQ come from the germline V gene. The CDR3 has 17 amino acids. V was pared by 2 bases and J by 5 bases, with 13 bases of the junction left unmatched. CDR3 sequence: CASSLAAGGLAAETQYF. In DNA form, the CDR3 reads TGCGCCAGCAGCTTAGCGGCGGGAGGGCTTGCGGCCGAGACCCAGTACTTC. The full variable domain, with the rest looked up from reference TRBV5-1 and TRBJ2-5, is KAGVTQTPRYLIKTRGQQVTLSCSPISGHRSVSWYQQTPGQGLQFLFEYFSETQRNKGNFPGRFSGRQFSNSRSEMNVSTLELGDSALYLCASSLAAGGLAAETQYFGPGTRLLVL.

The J gene is TRBJ1-2, the V gene TRBV20-1; D call uncertain. V dropped 6 bases and J dropped 8 bases, with 10 bases sitting between them. Germline V gene sequence: CDR1 DFQATT, CDR2 SNEGSKA (reference sequence). The CDR3 sequence is 10 residues long. CDR3 amino acids: CSARGGGYTF. CDR3 nucleotide sequence: TGCAGTGCACGTGGAGGAGGCTACACCTTC.

The chain couples TRBV11-2 to TRBJ1-5; D is ambiguous. CDR1 and CDR2 (germline): SGHAT, FQNNGV. V was trimmed by 1 base and J by 7 bases, leaving 5 bases between them. This CDR3 is 12 amino acids long. CDR3 sequence (DNA): TGTGCCAGCAGCTTAGGAGGACAGCCCCAGCATTTT. Its translation: CASSLGGQPQHF.

J is TRBJ1-2 and V is TRBV4-2, with D tentatively TRBD1 (5 bases). Germline values: CDR1 LGHNA, CDR2 YNFKEQ. CDR3 length: 15 residues. V dropped 0 bases and J dropped 2 bases, with 10 bases sitting between them. CDR3 coding DNA: TGTGCCAGCAGCCAAGAAGACAGCCCCAACTATGGCTACACCTTC. Residues: CASSQEDSPNYGYTF.

This clone was recorded many times. V is TRBV4-3 and J is TRBJ2-1; perhaps TRBD1 as D (5 bases). Germline CDR1 LGHNA, CDR2 YSLEER. V was clipped by 2 bases and J by 0 bases, with 8 bases between them. This CDR3 is built from 15 residues. The CDR3 DNA reads as TGCGCCAGCAGCCAAAGTAGGGGCTCCTACAATGAGCAGTTCTTC. Amino acids: CASSQSRGSYNEQFF.

This clone occurred a few times. The chain carries TRBV11-2 and TRBJ1-1; the D is unclear. Germline V gene lookup returns CDR1 SGHAT and CDR2 FQNNGV. V was clipped by 5 bases and J by 5 bases, with 6 bases between them. The length of the CDR3 is 11 residues. The CDR3 region is CASSRRTEAFF. The CDR3 DNA follows: TGTGCCAGCAGCCGTCGGACTGAAGCTTTCTTT. Combining the CDR3 with reference TRBV11-2 and TRBJ1-1 gives the whole variable domain EAGVAQSPRYKIIEKRQSVAFWCNPISGHATLYWYQQILGQGPKLLIQFQNNGVVDDSQLPKDRFSAERLKGVDSTLKIQPAKLEDSAVYLCASSRRTEAFFGQGTRLTVV.